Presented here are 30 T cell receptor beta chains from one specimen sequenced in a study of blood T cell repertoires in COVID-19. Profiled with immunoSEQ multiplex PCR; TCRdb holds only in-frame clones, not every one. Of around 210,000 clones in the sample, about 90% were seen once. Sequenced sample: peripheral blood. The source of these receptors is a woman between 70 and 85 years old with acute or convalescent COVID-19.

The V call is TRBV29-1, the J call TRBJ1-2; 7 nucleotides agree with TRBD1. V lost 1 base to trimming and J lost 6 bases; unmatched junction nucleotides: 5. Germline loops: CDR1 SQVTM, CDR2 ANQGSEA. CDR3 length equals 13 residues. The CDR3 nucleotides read TGCAGCGTTGAAGCAACAGGGGAGCATGGCTACACCTTC. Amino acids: CSVEATGEHGYTF.

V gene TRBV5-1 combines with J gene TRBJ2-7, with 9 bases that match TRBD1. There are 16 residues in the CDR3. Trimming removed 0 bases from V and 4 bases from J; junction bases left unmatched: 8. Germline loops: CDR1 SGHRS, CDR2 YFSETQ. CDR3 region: CASSLASGQGVYEQYF. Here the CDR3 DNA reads TGCGCCAGCAGCTTGGCCTCGGGACAGGGAGTGTACGAGCAGTACTTC.

The CDR3 sequence is CAGKSPGGVNGYTF. CDR3 nucleotides: TGTGCCGGCAAAAGCCCCGGGGGGGTCAATGGCTACACCTTC. V and J are TRBV6-5 and TRBJ1-2; a weak D match, TRBD1 (5 bases). V was shortened by 11 bases and J by 6 bases, with 22 bases between the two germline ends. This CDR3 spans 14 amino acids. Germline values: CDR1 MNHEY, CDR2 SVGAGI.

The CDR3 reads CASSIIFATNEKLFF. The CDR3 DNA reads TGTGCCAGTAGTATTATCTTCGCAACTAATGAAAAACTGTTTTTT. This chain uses TRBV19 with TRBJ1-4; no definite D call. V lost 3 bases, J lost 0 bases, and 8 bases lay in between. CDR1 LNHDA and CDR2 SQIVND come from the germline V gene (reference sequence). The CDR3 has 15 residues.

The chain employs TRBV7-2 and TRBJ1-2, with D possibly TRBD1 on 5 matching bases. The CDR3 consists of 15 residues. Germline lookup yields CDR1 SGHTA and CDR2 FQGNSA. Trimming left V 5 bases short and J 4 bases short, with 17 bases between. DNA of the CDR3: TGTGCCAGCAGCAGCGGGACGGCCCCCACCTATGGCTACACCTTC. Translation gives CASSSGTAPTYGYTF.

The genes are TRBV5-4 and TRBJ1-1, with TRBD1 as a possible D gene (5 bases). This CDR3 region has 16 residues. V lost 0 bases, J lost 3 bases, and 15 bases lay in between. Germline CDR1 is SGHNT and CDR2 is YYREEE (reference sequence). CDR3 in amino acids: CASSLGRKTGDTEAFF. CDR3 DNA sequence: TGTGCCAGCAGCTTGGGGCGGAAGACGGGGGACACTGAAGCTTTCTTT.

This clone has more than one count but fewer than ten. The CDR3 loop reads CASSLGDRGNQPQHF. The CDR3 DNA reads as TGTGCCAGCAGCTTAGGCGACAGGGGCAATCAGCCCCAGCATTTT. The genes are TRBV7-8 and TRBJ1-5; 7 positions agree with TRBD1. Germline V lookup: CDR1 SGHVS, CDR2 FQNEAQ. V lost 1 base to trimming and J lost 2 bases; unmatched junction nucleotides: 2. This CDR3 spans 15 amino acids. Using reference TRBV7-8 and TRBJ1-5 for the parts outside the CDR3, the full variable domain is GAGVSQSPRYKVAKRGQDVALRCDPISGHVSLFWYQQALGQGPEFLTYFQNEAQLDKSGLPSDRFFAERPEGSVSTLKIQRTQQEDSAVYLCASSLGDRGNQPQHFGDGTRLSIL.

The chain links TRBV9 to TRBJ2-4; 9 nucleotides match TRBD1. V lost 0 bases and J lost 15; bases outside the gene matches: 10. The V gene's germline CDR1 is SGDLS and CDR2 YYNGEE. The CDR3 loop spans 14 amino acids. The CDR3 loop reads CASSVALGRTGVYF. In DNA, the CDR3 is TGTGCCAGCAGCGTAGCTCTGGGTCGGACAGGGGTGTACTTC.

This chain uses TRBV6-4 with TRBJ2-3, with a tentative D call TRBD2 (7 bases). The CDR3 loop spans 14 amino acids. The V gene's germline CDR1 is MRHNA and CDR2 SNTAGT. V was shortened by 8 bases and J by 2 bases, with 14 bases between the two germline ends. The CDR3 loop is CASSSRGATDTQYF. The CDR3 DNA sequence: TGTGCCAGCTCTTCACGGGGGGCCACAGATACGCAGTATTTT.

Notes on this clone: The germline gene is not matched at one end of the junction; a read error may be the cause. The CDR3 loop reads CASSQGVTNTGELFF. The CDR3 DNA reads TGTGCTAGCAGCCAGGGGGTCACGAACACCGGGGAGCTGTTTTTT. The chain joins TRBV7-7 to TRBJ2-2; 7 nucleotides agree with TRBD1. This CDR3 has 15 amino acids. Germline V gene data show CDR1 as SSHAT and CDR2 as FNYEAQ (reference sequence).

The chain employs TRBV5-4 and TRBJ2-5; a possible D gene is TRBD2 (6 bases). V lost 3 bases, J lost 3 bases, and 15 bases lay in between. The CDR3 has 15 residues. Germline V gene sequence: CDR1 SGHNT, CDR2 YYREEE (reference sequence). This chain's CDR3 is CASSSKATSKETQYF. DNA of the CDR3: TGTGCCAGCAGCTCCAAAGCGACTAGTAAAGAGACCCAGTACTTC. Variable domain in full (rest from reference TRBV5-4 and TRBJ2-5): ETGVTQSPTHLIKTRGQQVTLRCSSQSGHNTVSWYQQALGQGPQFIFQYYREEENGRGNFPPRFSGLQFPNYSSELNVNALELDDSALYLCASSSKATSKETQYFGPGTRLLVL.

The CDR3 loop is CASSHRQGTDTQYF. The CDR3 DNA is TGTGCCAGCAGCCACCGACAGGGCACAGATACGCAGTATTTT. The chain combines TRBV5-4 with TRBJ2-3, with D possibly TRBD1 on 6 matching bases. Trimming left V 4 bases short and J 1 base short, with 10 bases between. The CDR3 contains 14 residues. Per the germline V gene, CDR1 is SGHNT and CDR2 is YYREEE (reference sequence). Full variable domain (rest looked up from reference TRBV5-4 and TRBJ2-3): ETGVTQSPTHLIKTRGQQVTLRCSSQSGHNTVSWYQQALGQGPQFIFQYYREEENGRGNFPPRFSGLQFPNYSSELNVNALELDDSALYLCASSHRQGTDTQYFGPGTRLTVL.

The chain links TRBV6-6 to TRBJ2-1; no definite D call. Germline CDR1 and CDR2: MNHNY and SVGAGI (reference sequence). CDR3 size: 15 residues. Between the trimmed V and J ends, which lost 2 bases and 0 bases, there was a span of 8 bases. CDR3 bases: TGTGCCAGCAGTTACCGCGGCCGCTCCTACAATGAGCAGTTCTTC. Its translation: CASSYRGRSYNEQFF.

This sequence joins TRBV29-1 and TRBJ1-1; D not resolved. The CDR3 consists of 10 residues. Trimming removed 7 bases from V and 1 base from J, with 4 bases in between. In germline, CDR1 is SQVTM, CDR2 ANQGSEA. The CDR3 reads CSAANTEAFF. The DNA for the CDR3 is TGCAGCGCAGCGAACACTGAAGCTTTCTTT.

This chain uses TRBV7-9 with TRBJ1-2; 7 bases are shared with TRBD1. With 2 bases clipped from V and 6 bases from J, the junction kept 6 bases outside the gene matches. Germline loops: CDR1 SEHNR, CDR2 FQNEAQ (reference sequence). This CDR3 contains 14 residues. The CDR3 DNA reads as TGTGCCAGCAGCTTACAGGGGGTCACCCATGGCTACACCTTC. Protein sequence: CASSLQGVTHGYTF.

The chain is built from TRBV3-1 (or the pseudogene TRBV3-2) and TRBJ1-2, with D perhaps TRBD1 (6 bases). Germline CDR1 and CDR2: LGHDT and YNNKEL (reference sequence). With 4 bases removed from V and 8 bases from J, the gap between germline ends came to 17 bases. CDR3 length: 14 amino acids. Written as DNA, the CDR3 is TGTGCCAGCAGCCCGGGGGGGGCGGGAAAGGGCTACACCTTC. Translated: CASSPGGAGKGYTF.

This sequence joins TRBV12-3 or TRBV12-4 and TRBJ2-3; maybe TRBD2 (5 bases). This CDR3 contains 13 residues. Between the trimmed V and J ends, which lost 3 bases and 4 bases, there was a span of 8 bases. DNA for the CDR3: TGTGCCAGCAGTTTTTCGGGGTCAGATACGCAGTATTTT. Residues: CASSFSGSDTQYF.

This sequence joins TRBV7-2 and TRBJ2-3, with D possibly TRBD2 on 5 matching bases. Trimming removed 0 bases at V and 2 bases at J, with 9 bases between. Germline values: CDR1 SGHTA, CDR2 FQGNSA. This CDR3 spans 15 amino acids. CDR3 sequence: CASSLAGLATDTQYF. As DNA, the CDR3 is TGTGCCAGCAGCTTAGCAGGGCTAGCCACAGATACGCAGTATTTT. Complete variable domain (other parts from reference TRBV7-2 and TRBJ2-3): GAGVSQSPSNKVTEKGKDVELRCDPISGHTALYWYRQSLGQGLEFLIYFQGNSAPDKSGLPSDRFSAERTGGSVSTLTIQRTQQEDSAVYLCASSLAGLATDTQYFGPGTRLTVL.

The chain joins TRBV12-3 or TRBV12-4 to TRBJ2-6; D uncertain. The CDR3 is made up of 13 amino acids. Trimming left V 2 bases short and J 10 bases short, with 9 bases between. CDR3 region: CASSLPGINVLTF. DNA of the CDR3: TGTGCCAGCAGTTTACCGGGTATTAACGTCCTGACTTTC.

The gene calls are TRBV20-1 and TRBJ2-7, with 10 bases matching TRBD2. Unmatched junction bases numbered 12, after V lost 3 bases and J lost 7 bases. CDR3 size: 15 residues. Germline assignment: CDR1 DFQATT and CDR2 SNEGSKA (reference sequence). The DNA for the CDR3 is TGCAGTGCTAGTAGGCCCAGCGGGAGGGTTTGGGAGCAGTACTTC. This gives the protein CSASRPSGRVWEQYF.

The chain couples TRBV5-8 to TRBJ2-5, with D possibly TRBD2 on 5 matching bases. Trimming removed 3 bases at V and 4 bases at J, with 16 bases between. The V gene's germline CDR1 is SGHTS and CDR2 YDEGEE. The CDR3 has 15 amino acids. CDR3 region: CASSYSGLRGETQYF. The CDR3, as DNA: TGTGCCAGCAGCTACTCGGGCCTCCGGGGAGAGACCCAGTACTTC. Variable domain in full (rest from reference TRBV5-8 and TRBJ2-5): EAGVTQSPTHLIKTRGQQATLRCSPISGHTSVYWYQQALGLGLQFLLWYDEGEERNRGNFPPRFSGRQFPNYSSELNVNALELEDSALYLCASSYSGLRGETQYFGPGTRLLVL.

The CDR3 DNA reads as TGCAGCGACAAACAGGGGCCAGATACGCAGTATTTT. Amino acids: CSDKQGPDTQYF. This chain links TRBV29-1 with TRBJ2-3; 7 bases line up with TRBD1. From germline, CDR1 is SQVTM and CDR2 ANQGSEA. Trimming removed 7 bases from V and 4 bases from J; junction bases left unmatched: 5. This CDR3 contains 12 residues.

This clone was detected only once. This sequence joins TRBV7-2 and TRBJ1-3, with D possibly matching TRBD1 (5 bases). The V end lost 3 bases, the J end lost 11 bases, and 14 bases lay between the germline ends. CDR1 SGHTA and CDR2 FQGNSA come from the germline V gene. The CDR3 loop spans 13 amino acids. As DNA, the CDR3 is TGTGCCAGCAGCTTCCAGGGTAGTGGCCCCATATATTTT. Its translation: CASSFQGSGPIYF. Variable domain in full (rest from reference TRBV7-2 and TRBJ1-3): GAGVSQSPSNKVTEKGKDVELRCDPISGHTALYWYRQSLGQGLEFLIYFQGNSAPDKSGLPSDRFSAERTGGSVSTLTIQRTQQEDSAVYLCASSFQGSGPIYFGEGSWLTVV.

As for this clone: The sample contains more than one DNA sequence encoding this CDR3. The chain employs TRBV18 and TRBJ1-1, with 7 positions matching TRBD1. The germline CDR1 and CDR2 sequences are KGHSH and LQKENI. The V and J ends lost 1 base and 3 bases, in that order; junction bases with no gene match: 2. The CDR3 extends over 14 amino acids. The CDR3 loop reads CASSPRQGDTEAFF. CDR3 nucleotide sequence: TGTGCCAGCTCACCACGCCAGGGGGACACTGAAGCTTTCTTT. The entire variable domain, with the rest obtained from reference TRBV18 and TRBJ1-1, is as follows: NAGVMQNPRHLVRRRGQEARLRCSPMKGHSHVYWYRQLPEEGLKFMVYLQKENIIDESGMPKERFSAEFPKEGPSILRIQQVVRGDSAAYFCASSPRQGDTEAFFGQGTRLTVV.

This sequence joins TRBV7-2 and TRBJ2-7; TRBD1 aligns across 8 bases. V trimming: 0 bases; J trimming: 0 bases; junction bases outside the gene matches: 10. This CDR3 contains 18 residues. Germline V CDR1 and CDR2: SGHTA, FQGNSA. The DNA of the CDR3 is TGTGCCAGCAGCTTAGCGTACCACAGGGGGTATAGCTCCTACGAGCAGTACTTC. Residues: CASSLAYHRGYSSYEQYF.

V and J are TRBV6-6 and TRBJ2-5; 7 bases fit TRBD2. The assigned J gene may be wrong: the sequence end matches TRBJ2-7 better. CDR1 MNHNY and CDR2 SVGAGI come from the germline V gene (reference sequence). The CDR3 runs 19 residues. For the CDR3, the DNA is TGTGCCAGCAGTCCGTCCACGCTCACATTAGCGGGTATCTCCTACGAGCAGTACTTC. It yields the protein CASSPSTLTLAGISYEQYF.

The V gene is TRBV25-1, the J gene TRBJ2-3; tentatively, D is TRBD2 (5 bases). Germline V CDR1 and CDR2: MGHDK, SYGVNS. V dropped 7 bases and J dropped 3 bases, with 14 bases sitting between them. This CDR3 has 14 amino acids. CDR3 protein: CASMGVGSTDTQYF. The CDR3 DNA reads TGTGCCAGCATGGGAGTCGGATCAACAGATACGCAGTATTTT.

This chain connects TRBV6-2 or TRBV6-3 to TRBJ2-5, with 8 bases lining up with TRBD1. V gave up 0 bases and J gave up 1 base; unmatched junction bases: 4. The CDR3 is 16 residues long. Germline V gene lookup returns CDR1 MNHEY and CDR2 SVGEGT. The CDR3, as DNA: TGTGCCAGCAGTTACTCGACGGGGACAGGCCAAGAGACCCAGTACTTC. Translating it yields CASSYSTGTGQETQYF.

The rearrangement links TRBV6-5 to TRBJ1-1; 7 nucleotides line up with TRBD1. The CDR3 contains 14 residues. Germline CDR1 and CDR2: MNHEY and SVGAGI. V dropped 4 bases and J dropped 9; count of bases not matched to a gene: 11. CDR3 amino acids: CASSLDRDSIKAFF. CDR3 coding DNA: TGTGCCAGCAGTTTGGACCGGGACAGCATCAAAGCTTTCTTT.

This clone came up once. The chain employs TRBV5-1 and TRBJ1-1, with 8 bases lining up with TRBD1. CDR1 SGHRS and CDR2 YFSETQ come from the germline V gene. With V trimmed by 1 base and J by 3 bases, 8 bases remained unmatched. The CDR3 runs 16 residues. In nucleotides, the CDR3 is TGCGCCAGCAGCTTGCAGGGGGCCGGGGATTACACTGAAGCTTTCTTT. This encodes CASSLQGAGDYTEAFF.